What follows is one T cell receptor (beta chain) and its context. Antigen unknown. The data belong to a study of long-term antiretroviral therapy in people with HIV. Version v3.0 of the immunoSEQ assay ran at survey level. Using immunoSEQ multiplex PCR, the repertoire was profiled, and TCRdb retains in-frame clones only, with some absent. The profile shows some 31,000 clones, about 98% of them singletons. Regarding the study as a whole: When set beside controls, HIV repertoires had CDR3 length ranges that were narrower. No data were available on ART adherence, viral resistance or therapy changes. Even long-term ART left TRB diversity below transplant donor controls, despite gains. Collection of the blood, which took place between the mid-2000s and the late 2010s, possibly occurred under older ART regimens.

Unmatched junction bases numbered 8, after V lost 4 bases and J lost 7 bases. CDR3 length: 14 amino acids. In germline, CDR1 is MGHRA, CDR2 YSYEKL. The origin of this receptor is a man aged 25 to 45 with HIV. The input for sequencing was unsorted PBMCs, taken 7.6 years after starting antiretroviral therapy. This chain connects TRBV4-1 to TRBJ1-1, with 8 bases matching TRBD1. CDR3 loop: CASSPDRERGEAFF. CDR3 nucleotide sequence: TGCGCCAGCAGCCCGGACAGGGAAAGGGGTGAAGCTTTCTTT.